Here is one T cell receptor beta chain with its context. In this sample, this clone turned up once. Its antigen is not yet known. It has no much larger one-base neighbor in the sample; base qualities were not kept. The immunoSEQ Assay was the method used to sequence TCRbeta CDR3 regions. After extraction, genomic DNA underwent amplification by bias-controlled multiplex PCR, followed by high-throughput sequencing. The paper's data handling went like this. Collapsing and filtering of sequences were performed to quantify the absolute abundance of each unique TCRbeta CDR3 region. T cell fraction was estimated by normalizing TCRbeta template counts to usable DNA, with usable DNA measured through amplification of reference genes found in all nucleated cells. Repertoire TCRs were annotated as SARS-CoV-2-specific when V gene, CDR3 amino acid sequence and J gene were exactly matched to a known reactive TCR set. MIRA supplied the reference SARS-CoV-2 TCR set, which was filtered for enrichment in COVID-19-positive ImmuneCODE repertoires so that public or cross-reactive TCRs were removed. Using the MIRA antigens, annotated TCRs were further analysed by specific ORF or by position within an ORF. Depth was the summed frequency of annotated unique rearrangements, while breadth was defined as annotated unique rearrangements over total unique productive rearrangements. Group comparisons of TCR breadth used two-sided Wilcoxon rank-sum tests. As stored in TCRdb, this immuneACCESS dataset retains in-frame rearrangements with V and J assigned. A fraction of the clones does not appear; measured against another copy, unresolved V genes explain less than half of the discrepancy, and the remainder lacks a known reason. V, J and clone size were drawn from that table, and D and trimming were deduced from the DNA. A total of roughly 380,000 clones appear in this sample, around 84% of them only once. The ten top clones hold approximately 3.5% of the sample.

These data belong to a study of Ad26.COV2.S vaccination and SARS-CoV-2 variants (dated by TCRdb to 2020 to 2023). Concerning the study at large: Donors in the vaccine arm were drawn from COV1001, a phase I-IIa trial of Ad26.COV2.S in healthy adults that was multicentre, randomized, double-blind and placebo-controlled. Ad26.COV2.S was administered intramuscularly at 5 x 10^10 or 1 x 10^11 viral particles, either as a single shot or as two shots given 56 days apart. The specificity and breadth of SARS-CoV-2-reactive T cell receptors after Ad26.COV2.S vaccination were assessed by TCRbeta repertoire sequencing. The TCR-sequenced set comprised about 32 samples: about 19 Ad26.COV2.S vaccine recipients, 5 placebo recipients and 8 SARS-CoV-2 convalescent individuals. Trial participants were randomized into five groups of five, in which low-dose or high-dose Ad26.COV2.S was given once or twice, or placebo was given on both occasions. Throughout the experiments and outcome assessment, investigators stayed blinded to trial group allocation. Overall study outcomes, separate from this receptor: According to the authors, total T cell responses may have been underestimated by the TCR breadth and depth analyses. The study lacked the statistical power to compare responses across vaccine doses or regimens. After vaccination, substantial breadth of spike-specific CD8+ and CD4+ T cell responses was reported. Vaccine and placebo recipients had comparable non-spike TCR breadth, which fits with the vaccine containing only spike. Spike-specific TCR breadth was higher in Ad26.COV2.S recipients than in placebo recipients (P = 0.0014).

Measured from the cysteine to the phenylalanine, the CDR3 is 12 residues long. Left in the record is the CDR3 DNA by itself, 36 bases read in frame from the first base. Sequences MNHEY (CDR1) and SVGEGT (CDR2) are obtained from the germline V gene. Relative to germline, V is 2 bases shorter and J is 5 bases shorter, with 7 bases between their ends. The treatment or condition label corresponds to: some 20 received Ad26.COV2.S at low or high dose, single or two shots; roughly five received placebo; per-sample allocation not given. Repertoires of vaccine and placebo recipients were sequenced from samples taken on day 63 after the first injection. Cohort 1b enrolled about 25 adults aged 18-55 years at a single site in Boston, USA, between 29 July and 7 August 2020. Ad26.COV2.S was a replication-incompetent adenovirus type 26 vector expressing a prefusion-stabilized SARS-CoV-2 spike protein from the original Wuhan strain.

The sequence links TRBV6-2 or TRBV6-3 to TRBJ2-7; a confident D gene designation cannot be given. The source was peripheral blood, collected in a trial of Ad26.COV2.S vaccine versus placebo. This sequence originates from a person between 18 and 65 years old who received the Ad26.COV2.S COVID-19 vaccine or a placebo. The CDR3 protein is CASSYPGDEQYF. Here is the DNA: TGTGCCAGCAGTTACCCAGGAGACGAGCAGTACTTC.